These 15 T cell receptor beta chains came from one sample sequenced in a study of cytomegalovirus exposure and HLA in healthy donors. PCR primers comprised 60 Vbeta and 13 Jbeta primers. The repertoire was sequenced with immunoSEQ multiplex PCR; TCRdb's copy has only in-frame clones and lacks some. The sample lists around 140,000 clones; around 73% were seen once. The sample was PBMCs. The source of these receptors is a female donor in good health and CMV-seronegative.

V gene TRBV28 combines with J gene TRBJ2-3; D perhaps matches TRBD1 (6 bases). Per the germline V gene, CDR1 is MDHEN and CDR2 is SYDVKM. The CDR3 spans 15 residues. The ends were cut back, 5 bases at V and 6 bases at J, with 18 bases in the middle. CDR3 loop: CASSTRQVRDDTQYF. DNA for the CDR3: TGTGCCAGCAGTACAAGACAGGTTCGAGACGATACGCAGTATTTT.

The rearrangement links TRBV4-1 to TRBJ1-2; D gene ambiguous. Trimming removed 5 bases from V and 5 bases from J, with 15 bases in between. This CDR3 region has 14 residues. Germline lookup yields CDR1 MGHRA and CDR2 YSYEKL. The CDR3 DNA sequence: TGCGCCAGCAGCTCCATGGGCGGGTTTTATGGCTACACCTTC. Its protein is CASSSMGGFYGYTF.

This clone was seen just once. This chain connects TRBV18 to TRBJ2-5; 11 bases fit TRBD2. Germline V gene data show CDR1 as KGHSH and CDR2 as LQKENI. The V gene end was trimmed by 6 bases and the J gene end by 1 base; junction bases not matched to a gene: 4. The CDR3 is 15 residues long. The DNA for the CDR3 is TGTGCCAGCTCCCGTAGCGGGAGGGCCCAAGAGACCCAGTACTTC. It translates to CASSRSGRAQETQYF.

This sequence joins TRBV2 and TRBJ2-2, with D possibly TRBD1 on 6 matching bases. Germline values: CDR1 SNHLY, CDR2 FYNNEI. The CDR3 is made up of 14 amino acids. Trimming removed 6 bases from V and 2 bases from J, with 10 bases in between. Written as DNA, the CDR3 is TGTGCCAGCAGCGTGGACAGAAACACCGGGGAGCTGTTTTTT. It specifies CASSVDRNTGELFF.

The chain uses TRBV7-3 and TRBJ2-3; possibly TRBD2 for D (5 bases). Trimming cost V 7 bases and J 2 bases, with 16 bases left between them. The CDR3 runs 15 residues. In germline, CDR1 is SGHTA, CDR2 FQGTGA. CDR3 in DNA: TGTGCCAGCAATCCTAGCTACCCCCCCACAGATACGCAGTATTTT. This sequence encodes CASNPSYPPTDTQYF.

This clone turned up a few times. The chain couples TRBV29-1 to TRBJ2-7, with TRBD2 identical over 7 bases. The CDR3 length is 11 residues. The V segment lost 4 bases and the J segment 7 bases; nucleotides outside the gene matches: 4. Germline V CDR1 and CDR2: SQVTM, ANQGSEA. CDR3 protein: CSVAGGREQYF. The CDR3 DNA is TGCAGCGTTGCGGGAGGTAGGGAGCAGTACTTC.

The rearrangement joins TRBV19 to TRBJ1-5; possible D gene TRBD1, 5 bases. CDR3 length: 16 residues. Germline CDR1 reads LNHDA; CDR2 reads SQIVND (reference sequence). With 5 bases removed from V and 0 bases from J, the gap between germline ends came to 14 bases. The CDR3 DNA reads TGTGCCAGTAGTTCCCGCAGGAGGGGTAGCAATCAGCCCCAGCATTTT. Its protein product is CASSSRRRGSNQPQHF.

This chain links TRBV6-1 with TRBJ2-3; perhaps TRBD2 as D (5 bases). The CDR3 sequence is 13 residues long. The V and J ends lost 8 bases and 5 bases respectively, with 14 bases between them. Germline CDR1 is MNHNS and CDR2 is SASEGT. CDR3 in DNA: TGTGCCAGCCACCCTAGCATAGGAGATACGCAGTATTTT. Translated: CASHPSIGDTQYF.

This chain links TRBV27 with TRBJ1-1; D gene ambiguous. Trimming removed 2 bases at V and 6 bases at J, with 13 bases between. Germline V lookup: CDR1 MNHEY, CDR2 SMNVEV (reference sequence). This CDR3 has 14 residues. CDR3 in amino acids: CASSLRPGSAEAFF. The CDR3 DNA sequence: TGTGCCAGCAGTTTACGTCCGGGAAGCGCTGAAGCTTTCTTT.

The rearrangement joins TRBV15 to TRBJ2-7, with 9 bases lining up with TRBD2. This CDR3 comprises 15 residues. Germline CDR1 LNHNV, CDR2 YYDKDF (reference sequence). The J segment lost 4 bases and the V segment lost 8 bases, leaving 12 bases of the junction unmatched. The CDR3 nucleotides are TGTGCCACCCGATACGCCGGGACTAGCTTGTACGAGCAGTACTTC. Protein: CATRYAGTSLYEQYF.

The gene calls are TRBV9 and TRBJ2-1, with 11 bases lining up with TRBD2. This CDR3 region has 18 residues. Germline V gene sequence: CDR1 SGDLS, CDR2 YYNGEE. V was clipped by 4 bases and J by 8 bases; unmatched bases: 17. The CDR3 spells CASSRNTVAGGSSDEQFF. CDR3 DNA: TGTGCCAGCAGCCGAAATACCGTAGCGGGAGGGTCTAGCGATGAGCAGTTCTTC.

The chain uses TRBV5-6 and TRBJ2-7; D possibly corresponds to TRBD1 (6 bases). Trimming took 4 bases from V and 5 from J, leaving 22 bases between them. This CDR3 region has 16 residues. The germline V gene has CDR1 SGHDT and CDR2 YYEEEE. The CDR3 coding sequence is TGTGCCAGCAGCCAATCCCAGGGGTCAGGGGACGACGAGCAGTACTTC. Its translation: CASSQSQGSGDDEQYF.

The V gene is TRBV7-6, the J gene TRBJ1-3; possibly TRBD1 for D (6 bases). Germline CDR1 SGHVS, CDR2 FNYEAQ. The CDR3 runs to 14 residues. The germline V and J ends were trimmed by 2 bases and 4 bases, with 9 bases remaining between them. This chain's CDR3 is CASSLWQGGNTIYF. The CDR3 region has the DNA TGTGCCAGCAGCTTATGGCAGGGGGGAAACACCATATATTTT.

The J gene is TRBJ2-3, the V gene TRBV11-3, with TRBD2 matching 14 bases. The CDR3 is 17 residues long. V shed 5 bases and J 3 bases; nucleotides not matched to a gene: 7. Looked up from germline, CDR1 is SGHNT and CDR2 is YENEEA. The CDR3 bases are TGTGCCAGCAGCCTCGGGACTAGCGGGGGATCTACAGATACGCAGTATTTT. Translation: CASSLGTSGGSTDTQYF.

This sequence joins TRBV7-6 and TRBJ2-7; 8 nucleotides align to TRBD1. Germline values: CDR1 SGHVS, CDR2 FNYEAQ. V lost 6 bases, J lost 5 bases, and 12 bases stayed unmatched. This CDR3 has 15 residues. CDR3 region: CASSPDDRGVNEQYF. CDR3 bases: TGTGCCAGCAGTCCAGACGACAGGGGAGTCAACGAGCAGTACTTC.